These T cell receptor beta chains were read from a single sample in a study of control samples from healthy donors and cancer patients. Sequencing was performed with immunoSEQ multiplex PCR; in TCRdb, only in-frame clones are kept and a portion is missing. This table has 400,000 to 500,000 clones, around 90% appearing once. Material: PBMCs. Receptor source: a man aged 35 to 55 with head and neck cancer. Each CDR3 is given with its conserved first and last residue. The order of the fields is clone size, V gene, J gene, D gene, CDR3 DNA, CDR3 protein. The D gene is left open where the match is weak. Only some rows state a clone size, as once, few, many or a class for expanded clones.

>NA|TRBV7-3|TRBJ1-1|NA
TGTGCCAGCAGCCCTTCGGGGGGGAGAGACACTGAAGCTTTCTTT
CASSPSGGRDTEAFF
>NA|TRBV4-1|TRBJ2-5|TRBD2
TGCGCCAGCAGCCAGAAGGTCACTAGCGGGGGGGCGGATCGGCGAGAGACCCAGTACTTC
CASSQKVTSGGADRRETQYF
>NA|TRBV5-6|TRBJ2-3|TRBD2
TGTGCCAGCAGCATAGTTAGCGGGGGGGACGCAGATACGCAGTATTTT
CASSIVSGGDADTQYF
>NA|TRBV6-5|TRBJ1-2|TRBD1
TGTGCCAGCCTGGACAGGGCCCCTAACTATGGCTACACCTTC
CASLDRAPNYGYTF
>NA|TRBV11-2|TRBJ2-1|TRBD2
TGTGCCAGCAGCTACGGACTAGCGGGGGCGGCATGGGGCAATGAGCAGTTCTTC
CASSYGLAGAAWGNEQFF
>NA|TRBV7-8|TRBJ1-4|NA
TGTGCCAGCAGCTTTAGCCCCGGGGGCGGTAGGGGTGAAAAACTGTTTTTT
CASSFSPGGGRGEKLFF
>once|TRBV29-1|TRBJ1-5|TRBD1
TGCAGCGCATCCACAGGGGAATTCAATCAGCCCCAGCATTTT
CSASTGEFNQPQHF
>NA|TRBV9|TRBJ2-7|NA
TGTGCCAGCAGCTCCGTTAGGGGAGGCGAGCAGTACTTC
CASSSVRGGEQYF
>NA|TRBV19|TRBJ2-1|NA
TGTGCCAGTAGTATGGGACCGGACAATGAGCAGTTCTTC
CASSMGPDNEQFF
>NA|TRBV10-1|TRBJ2-7|NA
TGCGCCAGCAGTGAGTTACCGAGAACCTACGAGCAGTACTTC
CASSELPRTYEQYF
>NA|TRBV5-5|TRBJ2-7|NA
TGTGCCAGCAGCTTGTTTGGTCAGCAAGTCTACGAGCAGTACTTC
CASSLFGQQVYEQYF
>NA|TRBV19|TRBJ2-7|TRBD1
TGTGCCACCACAGGGGGCGAATCCTACGAGCAGTACTTC
CATTGGESYEQYF
>NA|TRBV9|TRBJ2-1|NA
TGTGCCAGCAGCGCGTGGGATGAGCAGTTCTTC
CASSAWDEQFF
>NA|TRBV5-1|TRBJ1-5|TRBD1
TGCGCCAGCAGCTTGGGGGCAGGGGGCTCCAACAATCAGCCCCAGCATTTT
CASSLGAGGSNNQPQHF
>NA|TRBV11-2|TRBJ1-2|NA
TGTGCCAGCAGCTTAGCGGGCAGGGCCCCCTCGGGCTACACCTTC
CASSLAGRAPSGYTF
>NA|TRBV6-6|TRBJ2-7|NA
TGTGCCAGCAGTTCTGGCACGATCGGAGGGGAGCAGTACTTC
CASSSGTIGGEQYF
>NA|TRBV30|TRBJ1-6|NA
TGTGCCTGGAGTGTACGGGACCGAAATTCACCCCTCCACTTT
CAWSVRDRNSPLHF
>NA|TRBV15|TRBJ2-7|TRBD2
TGTGCCACCAGCGGATCTAGCGGGACCTACGAGCAGTACTTC
CATSGSSGTYEQYF
>NA|TRBV10-1|TRBJ2-3|TRBD2
TGCGCCAGCAGCAGATCCGGGACTACTTATGATACGCAGTATTTT
CASSRSGTTYDTQYF
>NA|TRBV19|TRBJ2-1|NA
TGTGCCAGTAGTGAGCGGGCCTACAATGAGCAGTTCTTC
CASSERAYNEQFF
>NA|TRBV9|TRBJ1-3|NA
TGTGCCAGCAGCGTAGCCGGTCAGGGGTTTGGAAACACCATATATTTT
CASSVAGQGFGNTIYF
>NA|TRBV7-2|TRBJ2-5|NA
TGTGCCAGCAGCTGGGGGATGGGGGATCTGGAGACCCAGTACTTC
CASSWGMGDLETQYF
>NA|TRBV28|TRBJ2-5|TRBD1
TGTGCCAGCAGTTTAACCGGGACAGGGGGAGAGACCCAGTACTTC
CASSLTGTGGETQYF
>NA|TRBV25-1|TRBJ2-7|TRBD2
TGTGCCAGCCGGACTAGCGGGAGAGACGAGCAGTACTTC
CASRTSGRDEQYF
>NA|TRBV15|TRBJ2-3|TRBD2
TGTGCCACCAGCACGGGACTAGCGGGGGCCAGCACAGATACGCAGTATTTT
CATSTGLAGASTDTQYF
>NA|TRBV27|TRBJ2-5|NA
TGTGCCAGCAGTCCGCGAGCGGGGAGGGGGCGAGAGACCCAGTACTTC
CASSPRAGRGRETQYF
>NA|TRBV5-1|TRBJ1-5|NA
TGCGCCAGCAGCTCGGTGGGGGGCAATCAGCCCCAGCATTTT
CASSSVGGNQPQHF
>NA|TRBV7-9|TRBJ2-5|TRBD2
TGTGCCAGCAGCTTAGCGCTAGCGGGAGGGGTGTCCCAAGAGACCCAGTACTTC
CASSLALAGGVSQETQYF
>NA|TRBV6-5|TRBJ1-5|NA
TGTGCCAGCAGACCGACTCCTATTAGCAATCAGCCCCAGCATTTT
CASRPTPISNQPQHF
>NA|TRBV9|TRBJ1-1|NA
TGTGCCAGCAGCGAGACAAGCCGGAACACTGAAGCTTTCTTT
CASSETSRNTEAFF
>NA|TRBV5-1|TRBJ1-1|NA
TGCGCCAGCAGCTCTTACCCCGGGCAGGGCATTGAAGCTTTCTTT
CASSSYPGQGIEAFF
>NA|TRBV28|TRBJ1-4|NA
TGTGCCAGCAGTTTACCCGGAAGGGGGGGAAAACTGTTTTTT
CASSLPGRGGKLFF
>few|TRBV6-6|TRBJ1-1|NA
TGTGCCAGCAGTTACTCGATAGGGAAGAACACTGAAGCTTTCTTT
CASSYSIGKNTEAFF
>NA|TRBV21-1|TRBJ2-4|NA
TGTGCCAGCAGCAAAGCAGGCGAGGCGTGGAACATTCAGTACTTC
CASSKAGEAWNIQYF
>NA|TRBV7-2|TRBJ1-5|TRBD1
TGTGCCAGCAGCTTAGCGGGGCAGGGGGGTAATCAGCCCCAGCATTTT
CASSLAGQGGNQPQHF